These 16 T cell receptor beta chains share one sample of origin, sequenced in a study of T cells in women clearing cervical HPV infection. Sequencing used immunoSEQ multiplex PCR; TCRdb keeps in-frame clones, though not all of them. This sample's clone table lists roughly 12,000 clones. Sequencing used blood buffy coat. These receptor sequences come from a woman aged 18 to 75 with a cervical HPV16 infection that either progressed to CIN3+ or cleared (not recorded which).

As for this clone: The read ends 3 residues shy of where the CDR3 ends; the end is completed using the germline J gene. The rearrangement joins TRBV30 to TRBJ1-4; maybe TRBD1 (6 bases). V was cut by 0 bases and J by 5 bases, with 7 bases left in between. This CDR3 comprises 13 residues. Germline CDR1 reads GTSNPN; CDR2 reads SVGIG (reference sequence). The CDR3 spells CAWSVQGNEKLFF. The CDR3 bases that were read are TGTGCCTGGAGTGTCCAGGGGAATGAAAAA.

As regards this clone: Read data end 3 residues before the CDR3 end; the end is taken from the germline J gene. This sequence joins TRBV7-2 and TRBJ2-5; 7 bases align to TRBD2. V dropped 2 bases and J dropped 1; count of bases not matched to a gene: 4. Germline lookup yields CDR1 SGHTA and CDR2 FQGNSA. This CDR3 is built from 15 residues. The CDR3 loop is CASSLSGGFQETQYF. CDR3 DNA (partial): TGTGCCAGCAGCTTATCGGGGGGATTCCAAGAGACC.

Worth noting for this clone: The read halts 3 residues ahead of the CDR3 end, with the missing end drawn from the germline J gene. This chain links TRBV28 with TRBJ1-2; a possible D gene is TRBD1 (5 bases). Germline V gene sequence: CDR1 MDHEN, CDR2 SYDVKM. The CDR3 is made up of 15 amino acids. The CDR3 bases that were read are TGTGCCAGCAGTCCCCGAGGCGGGGGTTATGGAGGC. This gives the protein CASSPRGGGYGG. The entire CDR3 protein is CASSPRGGGYGGYTF.

Turning to this clone: The read halts 3 residues ahead of the CDR3 end, with the missing end drawn from the germline J gene. V and J are TRBV2 and TRBJ2-1; TRBD1 is a possible D gene (6 bases). The germline V and J ends were trimmed by 6 bases and 0 bases, with 18 bases remaining between them. CDR1 and CDR2 from the germline V gene are SNHLY and FYNNEI. This CDR3 region has 17 residues. This CDR3 is CASRGVGAMSSYNEQFF. The sequenced part of the CDR3 DNA is TGTGCCAGCAGGGGCGTGGGGGCGATGAGCTCCTACAATGAG.

Regarding this clone: The read finishes 3 residues shy of the CDR3 end, and the germline J gene is used to complete it. The gene calls are TRBV29-1 and TRBJ2-3, with 8 bases lining up with TRBD2. This CDR3 comprises 16 residues. Germline CDR1 and CDR2: SQVTM and ANQGSEA. CDR3 DNA (partial): TGCAGCGTTGAAGATCTGCGGCGGGGGGAGTTAGAGACG. Amino acid sequence: CSVEDLRRGELET. The complete CDR3 sequence is CSVEDLRRGELETQYF.

In the case of this clone: Read data end 3 residues before the CDR3 end; the end is taken from the germline J gene. The gene calls are TRBV19 and TRBJ1-2; 10 bases map to TRBD1. This CDR3 is built from 14 residues. V gave up 6 bases and J gave up 6 bases; unmatched junction bases: 7. CDR1 and CDR2 from the germline V gene are LNHDA and SQIVND (reference sequence). This chain's CDR3 is CASSRDRGRDGYTF. The part of the CDR3 DNA that was read is TGTGCCAGTAGCCGGGACAGGGGTCGGGATGGC.

This clone is medium-sized by frequency. Read data end 3 residues before the CDR3 end; the end is taken from the germline J gene. The chain employs TRBV5-4 and TRBJ1-2; 9 bases align to TRBD1. The CDR3 length is 15 residues. Germline values: CDR1 SGHNT, CDR2 YYREEE (reference sequence). V was clipped by 2 bases and J by 1 base; unmatched bases: 3. This CDR3 reads CASSFGTGINYGYTF. The sequenced part of the CDR3 DNA is TGTGCCAGCAGCTTCGGGACAGGGATTAACTATGGC.

Concerning this clone itself: The read terminates 3 residues ahead of where the CDR3 ends, so the germline J gene completes it. V gene TRBV10-3 combines with J gene TRBJ2-1, with D perhaps matching TRBD1 (5 bases). Between the trimmed V and J ends, which lost 6 bases and 0 bases, there was a span of 15 bases. The germline CDR1 and CDR2 sequences are ENHRY and SYGVKD. The CDR3 totals 16 residues. The CDR3 protein is CAIRAGSMSSYNEQFF. Partial CDR3 DNA: TGTGCCATCAGGGCAGGGTCGATGAGCTCCTACAATGAG.

About this clone itself: The read is 3 residues too short to cover the CDR3 end, so that end is filled in from the germline J gene. The chain links TRBV19 to TRBJ1-2, with D possibly matching TRBD1 (6 bases). The CDR3 is made up of 14 amino acids. Per the germline V gene, CDR1 is LNHDA and CDR2 is SQIVND (reference sequence). The part of the CDR3 DNA that was read is TGTGCCAGTACGGGAAACGACTGGGGGCGCGGC. It is translated as CASTGNDWGRG. The entire CDR3 is CASTGNDWGRGYTF.

With regard to this clone: Sequencing ends 3 residues short of the CDR3 end; the germline J gene provides the rest. The chain is built from TRBV20-1 and TRBJ1-5, with D possibly being TRBD1 (5 bases). Germline assignment: CDR1 DFQATT and CDR2 SNEGSKA (reference sequence). This CDR3 region has 15 residues. V was clipped by 3 bases and J by 1 base, with 13 bases between them. The chain's CDR3 is CSASPTGGSNQPQHF. The CDR3 bases that were read are TGCAGTGCTAGCCCCACCGGGGGAAGCAATCAGCCC.

Details on this clone: The read finishes 3 residues shy of the CDR3 end, and the germline J gene is used to complete it. The chain carries TRBV4-2 and TRBJ2-7; perhaps TRBD1 as D (6 bases). The CDR3 length is 13 residues. Trimming took 0 bases from V and 3 from J, leaving 6 bases between them. Looked up from germline, CDR1 is LGHNA and CDR2 is YNFKEQ. The CDR3 DNA, read in part, is TGTGCCAGCAGCCAAGACAGGGGCTACGAG. Translation: CASSQDRGYE. The whole CDR3 sequence reads CASSQDRGYEQYF.

As to this clone: The read ends 3 residues before the CDR3 terminus; that terminus is restored from the germline J gene. The chain combines TRBV28 with TRBJ2-5; TRBD1 is a possible D gene (5 bases). Germline values: CDR1 MDHEN, CDR2 SYDVKM. The CDR3 has 14 residues. V was trimmed by 4 bases and J by 4 bases, leaving 13 bases between them. The CDR3 DNA, read in part, is TGTGCCAGCAGTTACCTACGAAGGGGAGAGACC. Translated, it gives CASSYLRRGET. The entire CDR3 sequence reads CASSYLRRGETQYF.

A word on this clone: The read terminates 3 residues ahead of where the CDR3 ends, so the germline J gene completes it. The chain couples TRBV20-1 to TRBJ1-2, with 8 positions matching TRBD1. After removal of 1 base from V and 4 bases from J, the junction contained 5 bases not matched to a gene. Germline CDR1 reads DFQATT; CDR2 reads SNEGSKA (reference sequence). The CDR3 runs 14 residues. The sequenced CDR3 bases are TGCAGTGCTAGAGGTCTTGACAGGGGCTATGGC. Protein sequence: CSARGLDRGYG. The whole CDR3 protein is CSARGLDRGYGYTF.

A remark on this clone: The CDR3 extends 3 residues past the end of the read, so its final part is completed from the germline J gene. This chain uses TRBV5-1 with TRBJ1-6; the match to TRBD1 covers 7 bases. Germline loops: CDR1 SGHRS, CDR2 YFSETQ. The CDR3 has 15 residues. Trimming cost V 4 bases and J 5 bases; bases outside gene matches: 6. The covered CDR3 bases are TGCGCCAGCAGCCGGGACAGCCAGAATAATTCACCC. Amino acid sequence: CASSRDSQNNSP. The complete CDR3 reads CASSRDSQNNSPLHF.

As to this clone: A junction boundary mismatches the germline segment, possibly from a read error. The CDR3 goes on 3 residues after the read ends, and that part is filled in from the germline J gene. The chain uses TRBV7-7 and TRBJ1-2; possibly TRBD1 for D (5 bases). CDR1 is SSHAT, CDR2 FNYEAQ, per germline (reference sequence). The CDR3 totals 15 residues. This CDR3 reads CASSFRRVSSYDYTF. CDR3 bases read: TGTGCTAGCAGCTTTCGCAGGGTCTCTTCCTACGAC.

To note about this clone: The read halts 3 residues ahead of the CDR3 end, with the missing end drawn from the germline J gene. The chain combines TRBV5-1 with TRBJ1-5; D is possibly TRBD1 (6 bases). V was pared by 0 bases and J by 2 bases, with 9 bases between. CDR1 SGHRS and CDR2 YFSETQ come from the germline V gene. The CDR3 is made up of 15 amino acids. CDR3 DNA, as far as it was read: TGCGCCAGCAGCTTGGATGGGGGCGGCAATCAGCCC. It is translated as CASSLDGGGNQP. The whole CDR3 sequence is CASSLDGGGNQPQHF.